Below are 8 T cell receptor beta chains sequenced from a single sample in a study of control samples from healthy donors and cancer patients. TCRdb keeps only in-frame clones here, not all; method: immunoSEQ multiplex PCR. Of some 71,000 clones listed, over 85% were seen once; the top ten hold around 5.1%. Material: PBMCs. Source of these receptors: a man aged 55 to 70 with colorectal cancer.

V and J are TRBV30 and TRBJ2-6; no reliable D call. This CDR3 spans 14 amino acids. V dropped 0 bases and J dropped 2 bases, with 5 bases sitting between them. Germline CDR1 is GTSNPN and CDR2 is SVGIG (reference sequence). In DNA form, the CDR3 reads TGTGCCTGGAGTGTGCAGGCTGGGGCCAACGTCCTGACTTTC. It translates to CAWSVQAGANVLTF.

The chain has TRBV5-1 and TRBJ1-1; possibly TRBD1 for D (6 bases). V was shortened by 3 bases and J by 1 base, with 13 bases between the two germline ends. Germline lookup yields CDR1 SGHRS and CDR2 YFSETQ. This CDR3 comprises 15 residues. The CDR3 sequence is CASSSLTGTNTEAFF. The CDR3, as DNA: TGCGCCAGCAGCTCGCTAACAGGGACGAACACTGAAGCTTTCTTT.

The CDR3 DNA sequence: TGTGCCAGCAGCCCTACAGCACCGCAGGGATACACTGAAGCTTTCTTT. Protein product: CASSPTAPQGYTEAFF. This sequence joins TRBV9 and TRBJ1-1; a weak D match, TRBD1 (5 bases). The V and J ends lost 4 bases and 3 bases respectively, with 19 bases between them. The CDR3 is 16 residues long. Germline V gene data show CDR1 as SGDLS and CDR2 as YYNGEE.

J is TRBJ1-6 and V is TRBV7-8, with D unclear. The germline V gene has CDR1 SGHVS and CDR2 FQNEAQ. There are 15 residues in the CDR3. The V end was cut by 0 bases, the J end by 7 bases, with 10 bases between. The CDR3 region has the DNA TGTGCCAGCAGCTTAGCGCTCGGACGGAATTCACCCCTCCACTTT. Residues: CASSLALGRNSPLHF. Drawing the rest from reference TRBV7-8 and TRBJ1-6, the complete variable domain is GAGVSQSPRYKVAKRGQDVALRCDPISGHVSLFWYQQALGQGPEFLTYFQNEAQLDKSGLPSDRFFAERPEGSVSTLKIQRTQQEDSAVYLCASSLALGRNSPLHFGNGTRLTVT.

V usage is TRBV12-5 and J usage is TRBJ2-1, with D perhaps matching TRBD1 (5 bases). This CDR3 is 15 amino acids long. Trimming cost V 5 bases and J 0 bases, with 11 bases left between them. Looked up from germline, CDR1 is LGHNT and CDR2 is FRNRAP. CDR3: CASGTPTVSYNEQFF. CDR3 nucleotides: TGTGCTAGTGGTACCCCGACAGTCTCCTACAATGAGCAGTTCTTC.

This sequence joins TRBV29-1 and TRBJ2-1; 8 bases line up with TRBD2. V lost 2 bases to trimming and J lost 10 bases; unmatched junction nucleotides: 10. There are 14 residues in the CDR3. Looked up from germline, CDR1 is SQVTM and CDR2 is ANQGSEA. CDR3 bases: TGCAGCGTTGAATATGCCCGGGGGGGTTTGGAGCAGTTCTTC. As protein: CSVEYARGGLEQFF.

The rearrangement uses TRBV29-1 and TRBJ2-5, with D hard to call. The CDR3 loop spans 11 amino acids. The V gene lost 7 bases and the J gene lost 4 bases, with 10 bases spanning the gap. The V gene's germline CDR1 is SQVTM and CDR2 ANQGSEA. CDR3 DNA sequence: TGCAGCGCCGCCTCCCCAGAGACCCAGTACTTC. Translated, it gives CSAASPETQYF.

This clone was seen just once. The V call is TRBV5-6, the J call TRBJ2-7; 8 bases agree with TRBD2. Germline V gene data show CDR1 as SGHDT and CDR2 as YYEEEE. The CDR3 length is 15 residues. The junction had 12 bases not matched to a gene; V was cut back by 4 bases and J by 6 bases. CDR3 loop: CASSPRAGVAREQYF. The DNA for the CDR3 is TGTGCCAGCAGCCCACGAGCGGGGGTGGCCCGCGAGCAGTACTTC.